A selection of T cell receptor beta chains follows, all from one sample in a study. Each CDR3 protein is one row after TCRdb ran MiXCR on the 5' RACE reads. The sample yields hundreds of distinct CDR3 sequences, about 21% seen once. Material: central memory T cells from blood PBMCs. The receptors shown here come from a female donor with HIV. Both conserved end residues are part of each CDR3. A D gene is named only where the DNA matches it firmly. Clone size is stated in some rows and not others, as once, few, many or a class when expanded.

J | V | length | D | size | DNA | CDR3
TRBJ1-1 | TRBV6-2/TRBV6-3 | 14 | TRBD1 | few | TGTGCCAGCAGTCAGGTACCGGGACAGGGTGAAGCTTTCTTT | CASSQVPGQGEAFF
TRBJ2-3 | TRBV4-2 | 16 | TRBD2 | . | TGTGCCAGCAGCCTGAAAGGACTAGCGGGAGCAGATACGCAGTATTTT | CASSLKGLAGADTQYF
TRBJ2-5 | TRBV11-3 | 14 | TRBD1 | few | TGTGCCAGCAGTTTTTTACAGGGGTCGGAGACCCAGTACTTC | CASSFLQGSETQYF
TRBJ2-7 | TRBV5-6 | 14 | . | large | TGTGCCAGCAGCTTGTCGGGAGAACTTTACGAGCAGTACTTC | CASSLSGELYEQYF
TRBJ1-4 | TRBV15 | 15 | . | . | TGTGCCACCAGCATTAGCCCCGGGGGACTTGAAAAACTGTTTTTT | CATSISPGGLEKLFF
TRBJ2-2 | TRBV6-1 | 15 | TRBD1 | . | TGTGCCAGCAAGACGGCGGCAGGGGGCAACGGGGAGCTGTTTTTT | CASKTAAGGNGELFF
TRBJ1-5 | TRBV30 | 16 | . | . | TGTGCCTGGAGTTCAGCCCCCGGGACACTCAATCAGCCCCAGCATTTT | CAWSSAPGTLNQPQHF
TRBJ2-4 | TRBV13 | 14 | . | large | TGTGCCAGCAGCAGCCGACAGGAAGGGGACATTCAGTACTTC | CASSSRQEGDIQYF
TRBJ1-5 | TRBV7-2 | 13 | . | few | TGTGCCAGCAGCTTTCGTTTCAATCAGCCCCAGCATTTT | CASSFRFNQPQHF
TRBJ2-1 | TRBV5-5 | 16 | TRBD2 | . | TGTGCCAGCAGCGCCGTAGCGGGGAGAGCCTACAATGAGCAGTTCTTC | CASSAVAGRAYNEQFF
TRBJ2-5 | TRBV28 | 11 | . | . | TGTGCCACTACAGGGTTGGAGACCCAGTACTTC | CATTGLETQYF
TRBJ1-5 | TRBV4-1 | 15 | . | few | TGCGCCAGCAGCCAAGATCTCGGGGGCGGTCAGCCCCAGCATTTT | CASSQDLGGGQPQHF
TRBJ2-3 | TRBV9 | 19 | TRBD2 | few | TGTGCCAGCAGCCCTTCGATACTAGCGGGGGGAGTCAGCACAGATACGCAGTATTTT | CASSPSILAGGVSTDTQYF
TRBJ2-3 | TRBV9 | 16 | TRBD2 | . | TGTGCTAGCAGCGCCGCGGGGGGGCGGGGGACAGATACGCAGTATTTT | CASSAAGGRGTDTQYF
TRBJ1-2 | TRBV4-1 | 18 | TRBD1 | few | TGCGCCAGCAGCCGATTGCAACCGGGACAGGTTCCCCTCGAGGGCTACACCTTC | CASSRLQPGQVPLEGYTF
TRBJ2-2 | TRBV5-1 | 13 | . | few | TGCGCCAGCAGGTCAGGGAACACCGGGGAGCTGTTTTTT | CASRSGNTGELFF
TRBJ2-2 | TRBV11-2 | 13 | . | . | TGTGCCAGCAGCTCCACTAACACCGGGGAGCTGTTTTTT | CASSSTNTGELFF
TRBJ1-2 | TRBV29-1 | 13 | . | few | TGCAGCGTTGATGGTGTAGGATCCTATGGCTACACCTTC | CSVDGVGSYGYTF
TRBJ2-4 | TRBV30 | 16 | TRBD1 | few | TGTGCCTGGAGTACAGCGAGACAGGGGGGAAGGGGCATTCAGTACTTC | CAWSTARQGGRGIQYF
TRBJ2-1 | TRBV5-4 | 15 | TRBD1 | few | TGTGCCAGCAGCAAAGGACAGGGATCCTACAATGAGCAGTTCTTC | CASSKGQGSYNEQFF
TRBJ2-1 | TRBV7-9 | 16 | TRBD1 | . | TGTGCCAGCAGCTTACACACGGGGACAGGGGTACATGAGCAGTTCTTC | CASSLHTGTGVHEQFF
TRBJ2-2 | TRBV6-5 | 19 | TRBD1 | few | TGTGCCAGCAGTTACTCGGGGTTGACGGGACAGCTTAACACCGGGGAGCTGTTTTTT | CASSYSGLTGQLNTGELFF
TRBJ2-7 | TRBV20-1 | 12 | TRBD1 | few | TGCAGTGCTCAGACAGGGGACTACGAGCAGTACTTC | CSAQTGDYEQYF
TRBJ1-1 | TRBV29-1 | 14 | . | few | TGCAGCGTTCAATTCACACAGGGTAACACTGAAGCTTTCTTT | CSVQFTQGNTEAFF
TRBJ1-4 | TRBV7-2 | 15 | . | few | TGTGCCAGCAGCTTGAAGGGGGAGTTTTGGGAAAAACTGTTTTTT | CASSLKGEFWEKLFF
TRBJ2-5 | TRBV7-7 | 15 | TRBD2 | . | TGTGCCAGCAGTCCCGGGACTAGCTTCCAAGAGACCCAGTACTTC | CASSPGTSFQETQYF
TRBJ2-3 | TRBV14 | 17 | . | . | TGTGCCAGCAGCCAAGAACGCACTATTTTCAGCACAGATACGCAGTATTTT | CASSQERTIFSTDTQYF
TRBJ1-2 | TRBV5-1 | 17 | TRBD1 | . | TGCGCCAGCAGCTTGGCTTTTGGGTTGGACAGGGGGCATGGCTACACCTTC | CASSLAFGLDRGHGYTF
TRBJ2-3 | TRBV25-1 | 16 | TRBD2 | . | TGTGCCAGCAGGGAGGCCGGCGGGGGGGCCGTAGATACGCAGTATTTT | CASREAGGGAVDTQYF
TRBJ2-7 | TRBV15 | 15 | . | few | TGTGCCACCAGCAGAGTGGGGTTGTCTGCGAACGAGCAGTACTTC | CATSRVGLSANEQYF
TRBJ1-1 | TRBV10-3 | 16 | TRBD1 | . | TGTGCCATCAGTGAGACCCTGACAGGGGGGAACACTGAAGCTTTCTTT | CAISETLTGGNTEAFF
TRBJ2-1 | TRBV20-1 | 14 | TRBD2 | . | TGCAGTGCTACGAGACTAGCGGGAGACAATGAGCAGTTCTTC | CSATRLAGDNEQFF
TRBJ1-3 | TRBV7-6 | 15 | TRBD1 | . | TGTGCCAGCAGCACCCGGACAGGGGGCGGAAACACCATATATTTT | CASSTRTGGGNTIYF
TRBJ2-5 | TRBV5-1 | 14 | TRBD2 | . | TGCGCCAGCAGAACAGGACTAGCCTGGGAGACCCAGTACTTC | CASRTGLAWETQYF
TRBJ2-1 | TRBV2 | 15 | TRBD2 | few | TGTGCCAGCAGTGGACTAGCGGGAGGACACAATGAGCAGTTCTTC | CASSGLAGGHNEQFF
TRBJ2-1 | TRBV11-3 | 16 | TRBD2 | . | TGTGCCAGCAGCCCAAAAAGCGGGAGGACCGACAATGAGCAGTTCTTC | CASSPKSGRTDNEQFF
TRBJ2-3 | TRBV10-3 | 13 | TRBD2 | . | TGTGCCATCAGTGTAGCGGGGGGCGATACGCAGTATTTT | CAISVAGGDTQYF
TRBJ1-2 | TRBV11-3 | 14 | TRBD1 | . | TGTGCCAGCAGCTTAAGGGGGCTTAACTATGGCTACACCTTC | CASSLRGLNYGYTF
TRBJ2-7 | TRBV19 | 15 | . | few | TGTGCCAGTAGTATTAAGGGGGACGGACCCTACGAGCAGTACTTC | CASSIKGDGPYEQYF
TRBJ2-1 | TRBV11-3 | 14 | TRBD2 | once | TGTGCCAGCAGCTTGGGGACTACCTTGGATGAGCAGTTCTTC | CASSLGTTLDEQFF
TRBJ1-2 | TRBV30 | 12 | . | . | TGTGCCTGGAGGGGTGTGAACTATGGCTACACCTTC | CAWRGVNYGYTF
TRBJ2-4 | TRBV6-2/TRBV6-3 | 15 | . | once | TGTGCCAGCAGTTACCCAGGTACCTTCAAAAACATTCAGTACTTC | CASSYPGTFKNIQYF
TRBJ1-1 | TRBV10-3 | 14 | . | . | TGTGCCATCAGCCCCAGGGACCCGAACACTGAAGCTTTCTTT | CAISPRDPNTEAFF